One sample yielded the 7 T cell receptor beta chains listed below, sequenced in a study of T cells in Graves' hyperthyroidism and ophthalmopathy (dated by TCRdb to about 2019). Receptor amplification or capture employed multiplex PCR. Sequenced on an Illumina HiSeq 2000. Amplification of TCR beta CDR3 regions was carried out from RNA transcripts. The TCR CDR3 was subjected to a first round of RT-PCR using the HTBI primer set and the Qiagen OneStep RT-PCR kit. In TCRdb, the public reads were trimmed at Q25 with fastp and aligned with MiXCR, with productive beta chains retained. Rows are combined by CDR3 protein, so each entry shows the most common genes and DNA. The sample table holds under 350,000 distinct CDR3 sequences, of which approximately 17% were seen once. The ten largest make up around 55% of the sample. The specimen was blood. The receptors derive from a woman aged 55-70 years with Graves' ophthalmopathy.

The V and J genes are TRBV9 and TRBJ2-1; 7 positions agree with TRBD2. The end of the DNA is better explained by TRBJ2-7, so the J call may be wrong. The CDR3 totals 18 residues. Germline lookup yields CDR1 SGDLS and CDR2 YYNGEE. CDR3 region: CASSVSLGMWGGGNEQYF. The CDR3, as DNA: TGTGCCAGCAGCGTATCTTTGGGGATGTGGGGGGGTGGCAATGAGCAGTACTTC.

This clonotype was detected a few times. The chain combines TRBV20-1 with TRBJ2-3; D is possibly TRBD1 or TRBD2 (5 bases each). The CDR3 is 12 amino acids. Trimming took 2 bases from V and 5 from J, leaving 8 bases between them. CDR1 and CDR2 from the germline V gene are DFQATT and SNEGSKA (reference sequence). In DNA form, the CDR3 reads TGCAGTGCTAGAACAGGAGGAGATACGCAGTATTTT. Translation: CSARTGGDTQYF.

The gene calls are TRBV28 and TRBJ1-4; D is perhaps TRBD1 (6 bases). V was cut by 2 bases and J by 7 bases, with 11 bases left in between. Per the germline V gene, CDR1 is MDHEN and CDR2 is SYDVKM. The CDR3 loop spans 14 amino acids. CDR3 in amino acids: CASSLIGGGEKLFF. The DNA of the CDR3 is TGTGCCAGCAGTTTAATAGGGGGGGGTGAAAAACTGTTTTTT.

This clonotype was counted only a few times. One junction end disagrees with the germline gene, perhaps due to a read error. The chain uses TRBV7-7 and TRBJ1-4, with 8 bases that match TRBD1. Germline CDR1 SSHAT, CDR2 FNYEAQ (reference sequence). CDR3 length equals 13 residues. The CDR3: CASSVDRGEKLFF. The CDR3 coding sequence is TGTGCTAGCAGCGTCGACAGGGGTGAAAAACTGTTTTTT.

This clonotype was seen repeatedly, ten times or more. This chain uses TRBV5-6 with TRBJ2-7, with D tentatively TRBD2 (6 bases). The CDR3 runs 15 residues. V lost 1 base and J 1 base, leaving 12 bases between the germline ends. Germline V gene sequence: CDR1 SGHDT, CDR2 YYEEEE. The CDR3 sequence is CASSLTGGASYEQYF. The CDR3 nucleotides read TGTGCCAGCAGCTTGACGGGCGGGGCGTCCTACGAGCAGTACTTC. Based on the CDR3 plus reference TRBV5-6 and TRBJ2-7, the full variable domain is DAGVTQSPTHLIKTRGQQVTLRCSPKSGHDTVSWYQQALGQGPQFIFQYYEEEERQRGNFPDRFSGHQFPNYSSELNVNALLLGDSALYLCASSLTGGASYEQYFGPGTRLTVT.

Ten or more counts support this clonotype. The chain couples TRBV20-1 to TRBJ1-1; D not certain. V dropped 3 bases and J dropped 0 bases, with 11 bases sitting between them. The CDR3 extends over 14 amino acids. The V gene's germline CDR1 is DFQATT and CDR2 SNEGSKA (reference sequence). The DNA of the CDR3 is TGCAGTGCTAGTTGGATGGCGATGAACACTGAAGCTTTCTTT. This codes for CSASWMAMNTEAFF.

Note on this clonotype: This may be a read error, as it is one base from a much larger clone. No conserved phenylalanine or tryptophan is present at the end of the CDR3, so a read error is the likely explanation. The chain couples TRBV27 to TRBJ2-7; 11 bases line up with TRBD1. J was trimmed by 2 bases and V by 5 bases; bases with no gene match: 14. This CDR3 is built from 18 residues. Germline V gene sequence: CDR1 MNHEY, CDR2 SMNVEV (reference sequence). The CDR3 sequence: CASSPRTGGFSGTYEQYL. The CDR3 DNA reads TGTGCCAGCAGTCCCCGGACAGGGGGCTTTAGCGGAACCTACGAGCAGTACCTC.